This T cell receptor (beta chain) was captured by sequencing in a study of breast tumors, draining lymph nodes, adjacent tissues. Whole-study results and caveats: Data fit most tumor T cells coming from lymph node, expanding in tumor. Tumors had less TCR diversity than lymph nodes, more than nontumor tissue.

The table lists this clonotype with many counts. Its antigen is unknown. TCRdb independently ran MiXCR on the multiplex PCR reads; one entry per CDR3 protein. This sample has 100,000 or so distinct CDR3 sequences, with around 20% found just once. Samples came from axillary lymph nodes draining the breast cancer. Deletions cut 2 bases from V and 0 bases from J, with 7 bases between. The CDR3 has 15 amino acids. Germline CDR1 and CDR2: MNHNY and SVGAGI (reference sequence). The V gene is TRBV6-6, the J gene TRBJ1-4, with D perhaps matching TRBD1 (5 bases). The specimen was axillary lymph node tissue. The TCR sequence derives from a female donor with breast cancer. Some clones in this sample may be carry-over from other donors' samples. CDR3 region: CASSYGGATNEKLFF. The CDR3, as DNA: TGTGCCAGCAGTTACGGGGGAGCAACTAATGAAAAACTGTTTTTT.